The 20 T cell receptor beta chains listed next were all sequenced from one sample in a study of beta chain features in type 1 diabetes. The isolated RNA, all of it, was reverse transcribed, so expressed TCRB transcripts were what got sequenced. TCRdb's table, derived via immunoSEQ multiplex PCR, lists solely in-frame clones and lacks some. Found here are about 40,000 clones, roughly 50% of them singletons; the top ten hold more than 0.6%. The sample was central memory CD4+ T cells from blood. The source of these receptors is a woman between 18 and 30 years old in good health.

The chain combines TRBV5-4 with TRBJ2-1, with 8 bases matching TRBD1. There are 14 residues in the CDR3. Trimming cost V 5 bases and J 5 bases; bases outside gene matches: 6. Germline V gene data show CDR1 as SGHNT and CDR2 as YYREEE (reference sequence). The CDR3 reads CASSKQGVDNEQFF. CDR3 DNA: TGTGCCAGCAGTAAACAGGGGGTAGACAATGAGCAGTTCTTC.

This clone was observed a few times. The CDR3 sequence is CASSQAGIMPRFQFF. CDR3 DNA sequence: TGCGCCAGCAGCCAAGCAGGAATCATGCCCCGGTTCCAGTTCTTC. The genes are TRBV4-1 and TRBJ2-1; no clear D. The germline V gene has CDR1 MGHRA and CDR2 YSYEKL. CDR3 length equals 15 residues. Between the trimmed V and J ends, which lost 1 base and 13 bases, there was a span of 20 bases.

The V call is TRBV28, the J call TRBJ1-2, with 8 bases matching TRBD1. Germline V gene lookup returns CDR1 MDHEN and CDR2 SYDVKM. The CDR3 consists of 15 residues. V lost 5 bases to trimming and J lost 2 bases; unmatched junction nucleotides: 7. The CDR3 DNA sequence: TGTGCCAGCAGTAGTCCCGGGACAGGCAACTATGGCTACACCTTC. Translating gives CASSSPGTGNYGYTF.

CDR3 in amino acids: CASSASQGRIYGYTF. The CDR3 DNA sequence: TGTGCCAGCAGCGCCAGTCAGGGCCGTATCTATGGCTACACCTTC. The genes are TRBV14 and TRBJ1-2; possibly TRBD1 for D (5 bases). Germline V lookup: CDR1 SGHDN, CDR2 FVKESK. Deletions cut 5 bases from V and 4 bases from J, with 17 bases between. The CDR3 sequence is 15 residues long.

This clone was counted a few times. This chain joins TRBV6-1 and TRBJ2-7; 8 bases align to TRBD2. V dropped 10 bases and J dropped 4; count of bases not matched to a gene: 9. The CDR3 runs 13 residues. Looked up from germline, CDR1 is MNHNS and CDR2 is SASEGT. CDR3 sequence: CATTIAGFYEQYF. The CDR3 DNA sequence: TGTGCCACCACAATAGCGGGATTTTACGAGCAGTACTTC.

The chain carries TRBV13 and TRBJ2-7, with TRBD1 identical over 10 bases. The CDR3 is 14 residues long. Germline V gene sequence: CDR1 PRHDT, CDR2 FYEKMQ (reference sequence). V lost 10 bases to trimming and J lost 4 bases; unmatched junction nucleotides: 10. The CDR3 here is CATKKGDRGYEQYF. CDR3 sequence (DNA): TGTGCCACCAAGAAGGGGGACAGGGGATACGAGCAGTACTTC.

The sample holds a few counts of this clone. The rearrangement joins TRBV18 to TRBJ2-1; D unclear. Germline V CDR1 and CDR2: KGHSH, LQKENI. CDR3 length: 13 amino acids. V was trimmed by 4 bases and J by 0 bases, leaving 4 bases between them. The CDR3 DNA is TGTGCCAGCTCACTAAACTCCTACAATGAGCAGTTCTTC. Its translation: CASSLNSYNEQFF.

The gene calls are TRBV7-9 and TRBJ2-2; a weak D match, TRBD1 (6 bases). Germline CDR1 is SEHNR and CDR2 is FQNEAQ (reference sequence). CDR3 length: 16 amino acids. Trimming shortened V by 1 base and J by 7 bases, and 16 bases separated the two germline ends. The CDR3 nucleotides are TGTGCCAGCAGCTTAGGTACAGGGCTAACCATCGGGGAGCTGTTTTTT. It codes for CASSLGTGLTIGELFF.

The V call is TRBV4-1, the J call TRBJ1-6, with D possibly TRBD1 on 5 matching bases. The CDR3 is 15 residues long. Germline-derived CDR1 and CDR2 are MGHRA and YSYEKL. Trimming pared 0 bases from V and 9 bases from J, leaving 12 bases between. The CDR3 bases are TGCGCCAGCAGCCAAGATGTAGGGGCAGGTTCACCCCTCCACTTT. Translated, it gives CASSQDVGAGSPLHF.

A few counts support this clone. The CDR3 sequence: CATLTGADSGNTIYF. The DNA of the CDR3 is TGTGCCACCCTGACAGGGGCGGATTCTGGAAACACCATATATTTT. The rearrangement uses TRBV6-5 and TRBJ1-3, with 8 nucleotides matching TRBD1. Germline V lookup: CDR1 MNHEY, CDR2 SVGAGI. V lost 10 bases, J lost 1 base, and 9 bases stayed unmatched. This CDR3 contains 15 residues.

The chain joins TRBV18 to TRBJ1-1; a possible D gene is TRBD1 (5 bases). Trimming removed 1 base from V and 4 bases from J, with 10 bases in between. This CDR3 is 14 amino acids long. Germline CDR1 and CDR2: KGHSH and LQKENI. The CDR3 here is CASSPLQGSTEAFF. Written as DNA, the CDR3 is TGTGCCAGCTCACCACTGCAGGGTTCCACTGAAGCTTTCTTT.

CDR3 residues: CASSLDRGLEAFF. In nucleotides, the CDR3 is TGCGCCAGCAGCTTGGACAGGGGGCTTGAAGCTTTCTTT. The V and J genes are TRBV5-1 and TRBJ1-1, with 9 bases identical to TRBD1. CDR1 is SGHRS and CDR2 is YFSETQ in the germline V gene. V trimming: 0 bases; J trimming: 7 bases; junction bases outside the gene matches: 1. The CDR3 extends over 13 amino acids. Filled out from reference TRBV5-1 and TRBJ1-1, the complete variable domain reads KAGVTQTPRYLIKTRGQQVTLSCSPISGHRSVSWYQQTPGQGLQFLFEYFSETQRNKGNFPGRFSGRQFSNSRSEMNVSTLELGDSALYLCASSLDRGLEAFFGQGTRLTVV.

The genes are TRBV10-1 and TRBJ2-7; 9 nucleotides match TRBD2. The length of the CDR3 is 15 residues. Germline CDR1 WNHNN, CDR2 SYGVQD (reference sequence). V was pared by 8 bases and J by 4 bases, with 12 bases of the junction left unmatched. CDR3 bases: TGCGCCAGCCGGGTTTTCAAAACTAGCGGGTACGAGCAGTACTTC. As protein: CASRVFKTSGYEQYF.

This clone was found a few times. The rearrangement joins TRBV5-1 to TRBJ2-7; 7 bases match TRBD1. The CDR3 contains 15 residues. CDR1 and CDR2 (germline): SGHRS, YFSETQ. J gave up 5 bases and V 4 bases, and 12 bases lay outside the gene matches. Written as DNA, the CDR3 is TGCGCCAGCAGCCAACCGGGAACAGGGGTTGACGAGCAGTACTTC. Translating gives CASSQPGTGVDEQYF. The full variable domain, with the rest looked up from reference TRBV5-1 and TRBJ2-7, is KAGVTQTPRYLIKTRGQQVTLSCSPISGHRSVSWYQQTPGQGLQFLFEYFSETQRNKGNFPGRFSGRQFSNSRSEMNVSTLELGDSALYLCASSQPGTGVDEQYFGPGTRLTVT.

This chain uses TRBV7-7 with TRBJ2-7; no clear D. The germline V and J ends were trimmed by 1 base and 5 bases, with 3 bases remaining between them. The CDR3 is 11 amino acids. Looked up from germline, CDR1 is SSHAT and CDR2 is FNYEAQ (reference sequence). The CDR3 nucleotides read TGTGCCAGCAGCTTAGACAACGAGCAGTACTTC. Translating gives CASSLDNEQYF.

There are a few counts of this clone. This sequence joins TRBV5-5 and TRBJ2-1; D possibly corresponds to TRBD2 (6 bases). V lost 9 bases, J lost 2 bases, and 12 bases lay in between. CDR1 and CDR2 from the germline V gene are SGHKS and YYEKEE (reference sequence). This CDR3 region has 13 residues. In nucleotides, the CDR3 is TGTGCCACCTCGTGGACTACCTACAATGAGCAGTTCTTC. It is translated as CATSWTTYNEQFF.

The V call is TRBV18, the J call TRBJ1-1; D may be TRBD1 (5 bases). Germline CDR1 KGHSH, CDR2 LQKENI. CDR3 length equals 16 residues. The V and J ends lost 3 bases and 0 bases respectively, with 14 bases between them. CDR3 coding DNA: TGTGCCAGCTCACCTAGGGGCGGGGACCTGAACACTGAAGCTTTCTTT. It codes for CASSPRGGDLNTEAFF. The full variable domain, with the rest looked up from reference TRBV18 and TRBJ1-1, is NAGVMQNPRHLVRRRGQEARLRCSPMKGHSHVYWYRQLPEEGLKFMVYLQKENIIDESGMPKERFSAEFPKEGPSILRIQQVVRGDSAAYFCASSPRGGDLNTEAFFGQGTRLTVV.

The chain recombines TRBV2 with TRBJ1-2, with D unresolved. Trimming removed 7 bases at V and 0 bases at J, with 9 bases between. Germline V gene lookup returns CDR1 SNHLY and CDR2 FYNNEI. The CDR3 has 13 amino acids. This CDR3 reads CASTPRTNYGYTF. CDR3 coding DNA: TGTGCCAGCACCCCCAGAACTAACTATGGCTACACCTTC. Filled out from reference TRBV2 and TRBJ1-2, the complete variable domain reads EPEVTQTPSHQVTQMGQEVILRCVPISNHLYFYWYRQILGQKVEFLVSFYNNEISEKSEIFDDQFSVERPDGSNFTLKIRSTKLEDSAMYFCASTPRTNYGYTFGSGTRLTVV.

This clone was seen a handful of times. The V call is TRBV6-5, the J call TRBJ2-1; 10 bases map to TRBD2. The CDR3 consists of 14 residues. Trimming at V came to 7 bases and at J to 4 bases, leaving 4 bases not matched to a gene. CDR1 MNHEY and CDR2 SVGAGI come from the germline V gene. This chain's CDR3 is CASKAGGEYNEQFF. CDR3 in DNA: TGTGCCAGCAAAGCGGGAGGGGAATACAATGAGCAGTTCTTC.

Only a few counts were recorded for this clone. This chain joins TRBV6-1 and TRBJ1-5; D is ambiguous. V shed 3 bases and J shed 0 bases, with 15 bases lying between them. Germline loops: CDR1 MNHNS, CDR2 SASEGT. The CDR3 runs to 17 residues. Here the CDR3 DNA reads TGTGCCAGCAGTGACCGAGGAGGGTTTGGTAGCAATCAGCCCCAGCATTTT. Protein sequence: CASSDRGGFGSNQPQHF.